The 12 T cell receptor beta chains below were found in one sample sequenced in a study of T cells expressing NK-cell markers. TCRdb reprocessed the 5' RACE reads, keeping one entry per CDR3 protein, no DNA. This table lists 400,000 to 550,000 distinct CDR3 sequences. Specimen: blood T cells: a sorted CD56 or NKG2C T cell subset, CD4+ or CD8+ T cells, or bulk PBMC T cells (not recorded which). The receptors stem from a woman between 18 and 70 years old in good health.

The chain links TRBV10-2 to TRBJ2-2. The CDR3 runs to 12 residues. Germline-derived CDR1 and CDR2 are WSHSY and SAAADI. The CDR3: CATDPNTGELFF.

The genes are TRBV6-5 and TRBJ1-3; TCRdb gives TRBD1 as the D gene, but with no DNA this cannot be confirmed. Germline CDR1 and CDR2: MNHEY and SVGAGI. The CDR3 has 15 residues. The CDR3 region is CASSYTGQAGNTIYF.

This sequence joins TRBV29-1 and TRBJ2-2; the TCRdb call, TRBD2, lacks DNA for checking. Germline V gives CDR1 SQVTM, CDR2 ANQGSEA. The CDR3 is 13 residues long. The CDR3: CSTTSANTGELFF.

The chain employs TRBV7-9 and TRBJ2-2; TCRdb calls TRBD1, which cannot be checked without DNA. In germline, CDR1 is SEHNR, CDR2 FQNEAQ (reference sequence). The CDR3 extends over 16 amino acids. CDR3 region: CASIEKDRVIAGELFF.

V is TRBV15 and J is TRBJ2-1; the TCRdb call, TRBD2, lacks DNA for checking. The CDR3 loop spans 14 amino acids. Germline lookup yields CDR1 LNHNV and CDR2 YYDKDF (reference sequence). CDR3 protein: CATSGTSGPNEQFF.

This chain joins TRBV25-1 and TRBJ2-1; TCRdb proposes TRBD1, but this gene call is untestable without DNA. CDR1 and CDR2 (germline): MGHDK, SYGVNS. The CDR3 consists of 16 residues. The CDR3 sequence is CASSDQPFRDRDEQFF.

The chain has TRBV4-3 and TRBJ2-7; TCRdb selects TRBD2, and the lack of DNA leaves this call unchecked. The CDR3 is 17 residues long. Germline CDR1 and CDR2: LGHNA and YSLEER. CDR3: CASSQDRVSGSGYEQYF.

The rearrangement uses TRBV7-2 and TRBJ2-5; TCRdb designates TRBD2, a call that cannot be tested without DNA. The CDR3 is 15 residues long. From germline, CDR1 is SGHTA and CDR2 FQGNSA. CDR3 amino acids: CASSPRGWREETQYF.

V and J are TRBV19 and TRBJ2-5; TCRdb reports TRBD1, a call that lacks DNA to check it against. The CDR3 extends over 14 amino acids. Germline V gene data show CDR1 as LNHDA and CDR2 as SQIVND (reference sequence). This chain's CDR3 is CASSIPGRGETQYF. The variable domain in full, completed from reference TRBV19 and TRBJ2-5, reads DGGITQSPKYLFRKEGQNVTLSCEQNLNHDAMYWYRQDPGQGLRLIYYSQIVNDFQKGDIAEGYSVSREKKESFPLTVTSAQKNPTAFYLCASSIPGRGETQYFGPGTRLLVL.

The rearrangement uses TRBV20-1 and TRBJ1-3; without DNA, the TCRdb call of TRBD1 cannot be checked. The germline V gene has CDR1 DFQATT and CDR2 SNEGSKA (reference sequence). The CDR3 has 15 residues. The CDR3 spells CSARGRAFSGNTIYF.

V and J are TRBV5-1 and TRBJ2-3; TCRdb outputs TRBD2, but without DNA this stays unchecked. The CDR3 is 15 residues long. The germline V gene encodes CDR1 SGHRS and CDR2 YFSETQ. This CDR3 is CASSPGLAESDTQYF.

This chain links TRBV7-9 with TRBJ2-7; with no DNA, the TCRdb D assignment of TRBD2 cannot be verified. This CDR3 region has 15 residues. Germline lookup yields CDR1 SEHNR and CDR2 FQNEAQ (reference sequence). The CDR3: CASSLQGLVGDEQYF.